The entry below gives a single TCR beta chain sequence along with its context. This clone is categorized as large (0.1 to 1%). Its antigen specificity is not known. Base-call qualities are not available, and no considerably larger clone is one nucleotide away. These data are taken from a study of the immune and genomic landscape of osteosarcoma (TCRdb year 2020). Broadly, across the study: A total of under 50 pediatric and adult patients with high-grade osteosarcoma made up the overall cohort, and the median age at diagnosis was about 27 years (range roughly 5-81). The goal of the study was to explain why immune checkpoint inhibitors show limited clinical activity in osteosarcoma. Osteosarcoma specimens were profiled with whole genome, RNA and T-cell receptor sequencing plus immunohistochemistry and reverse phase protein arrays so that immunogenic potential could be defined. Poor-risk disease was overrepresented in the cohort, as 73% of patients had an unfavorable pathologic response to standard therapy and over 60% were deceased. In the overall cohort, roughly 60% of patients were male, and over 75% had localized disease at diagnosis. A couple of samples from the same tumor site were contributed by each of three patients. TCR sequencing results were integrated with transcriptome, protein array and immunostaining data to characterize the osteosarcoma immunogenomic landscape.

The specimens were post-treatment primary, local recurrence and metastasis tumors obtained from patients with a poor prognosis. Findings and caveats that apply to the study as a whole: Clonality benchmarks were derived from external normal skin and healthy peripheral blood data rather than from matched normal tissue. Sample size was not determined by any statistical method, because osteosarcoma is rare and every possible sample was collected. Alongside the frozen tumor specimens, matched blood was collected from only two patients. In five cases, a single hyperexpanded clone dominated the repertoire, and each of these five cases had fewer than 100 T-cell clonotypes. Although TCR productive clonality was higher in the immune-hot C3 cluster than in the cold C1 cluster, TCR productive clonality was still low overall. Productive TCR clonality was low overall, averaging around 0.1 with a maximum of roughly 0.3, suggesting limited T-cell clonal expansion.

TCR beta chain CDR3 regions were immunosequenced using the ImmunoSEQ Assay (Adaptive Biotechnologies). In the paper's pipeline: TCRB rearrangements, read counts, read proportions and gene usage were exported through the ImmunoSEQ Analyzer platform. Using productive rearrangements, T-cell clonality was calculated as 1 minus Pielou's evenness. Clonal space homeostasis binned clonotypes as rare, small, medium, large or hyperexpanded (0.01 to 1 of the repertoire). TCR productive clonality was compared across immune clusters C1, C2 and C3 using the Wilcoxon rank sum test. This is the immuneACCESS table as TCRdb keeps it, with only in-frame sequences that have V and J called. A part of the clones is gone; compared with another copy, unresolved V genes explain less than half, and the rest is unexplained. V and J calls and clone size are copied from that table; D and trimming were computed from the DNA. This sample holds some 4,400 clones; around two thirds were observed only once. The ten top clones hold about a sixth of the sample.

This sequence originates from a human donor with osteosarcoma. The sample was osteosarcoma tumor tissue from the femur.

The DNA reads as follows: TGTGCCAGCAGCGTCCACTACACTAACTATGGCTACACCTTC. Translated, it gives CASSVHYTNYGYTF. The chain is made from TRBV9 and TRBJ1-2; confidence is insufficient to name the D gene. The germline V gene supplies CDR1 SGDLS and CDR2 YYNGEE. The germline ends are 8 bases apart after V is trimmed by 2 bases and J by 0 bases. Taken from cysteine to phenylalanine, the CDR3 has 14 residues. The CDR3 DNA has 42 bases and is translated from base 1.